A selection of T cell receptor beta chains follows, all from one sample in a study of regulatory T cells in long-lasting Graves disease. Via MiXCR, TCRdb re-called the multiplex PCR reads, giving one row per CDR3 protein. The sample carries about 440,000 distinct CDR3 sequences, approximately 15% recorded once. This sample was also put to use in a study of T cells in Graves' hyperthyroidism and ophthalmopathy.

The material was peripheral blood mononuclear cells (PBMCs), obtained at new diagnosis, from a patient treated with antithyroid drugs. The source is a woman aged 25 to 39 with Graves disease. CDR3s include the opening cysteine and the closing phenylalanine or tryptophan. A D gene is named only where the DNA matches it firmly. The listing skips clone size in some rows; elsewhere it reads once, few, many or a size class.

>.|TRBJ2-3|few|TRBV28
TGTGCCAGCAGTCCCCTAGCTGATATCACAGATACGCAGTATTTT
CASSPLADITDTQYF
>TRBD1|TRBJ2-7|.|TRBV2
TGTGCCAGCAGACAACCCGGGACAGGGGGACGCGAGCAGTACTTC
CASRQPGTGGREQYF
>TRBD2|TRBJ2-1|few|TRBV20-1
TGCAGTGCTAGAGATCAACTAGCGGGAGCTGTTGAGCAGTTCTTC
CSARDQLAGAVEQFF
>.|TRBJ2-3|once|TRBV27
TGTGCCAGCAGGACAATAAGCAAAGGGGCAGATACGCAGTATTTT
CASRTISKGADTQYF
>TRBD2|TRBJ2-3|many|TRBV20-1
TGCAGTGCTAGCCCCCTAGCGGGAGGGAGCACAGATACGCAGTATTTT
CSASPLAGGSTDTQYF
>.|TRBJ1-4|few|TRBV6-1
TGTGCCAGCAGTCTACGGGGGGTGGCTAATGAAAAACTGTTTTTT
CASSLRGVANEKLFF
>.|TRBJ2-3|.|TRBV12-5
TGTGCTAGTGGTTTGGTAGTGAGGGGTCCGCCAGATACGCAGTATTTT
CASGLVVRGPPDTQYF
>TRBD2|TRBJ2-1|many|TRBV29-1
TGCAGCGTTGAAGGCACTAGCGGGCAGGGTGCGAATGAGCAGTTCTTC
CSVEGTSGQGANEQFF
>.|TRBJ1-2|many|TRBV7-2
TGTGCCAGCAGCTCTGAGCCCCTTCCCTATGGCTACACCTTC
CASSSEPLPYGYTF
>TRBD2|TRBJ2-5|.|TRBV11-2
TGTGCCAGCAGCGCGGGGGGCAGCGCGGAGACCCAGTACTTC
CASSAGGSAETQYF
>TRBD2|TRBJ2-3|many|TRBV7-3
TGTGCCAGCAGCTTAGGGGAACTAGCGGGAGTTGGAGATACGCAGTATTTT
CASSLGELAGVGDTQYF
>.|TRBJ2-7|.|TRBV9
TGTGCCAGCAGCGCCGACTACTCCTACGAGCAGTACTTC
CASSADYSYEQYF
>.|TRBJ1-2|.|TRBV12-3/TRBV12-4
TGTGCCAGCAGCTCGGCTGGGTATGGCTACACCTTC
CASSSAGYGYTF
>TRBD1|TRBJ1-4|few|TRBV24-1
TGTGCCACCAGTGACCCGACAGGGGGGGAAGGAAAACTGTTTTTT
CATSDPTGGEGKLFF
>TRBD2|TRBJ2-1|many|TRBV27
TGTGCCAGCAGTTTCCTCGCTAGCGGGATCGCCTACAATGAGCAGTTCTTC
CASSFLASGIAYNEQFF
>TRBD1|TRBJ2-7|many|TRBV9
TGTGCCAGCAGCTCCACAGGGGTGGCAAATCACGAGCAGTACTTC
CASSSTGVANHEQYF
>TRBD1|TRBJ1-5|few|TRBV20-1
TGCAGTGCTTCCCCAGACAGGGCCCATCAGCCCCAGCATTTT
CSASPDRAHQPQHF
>.|TRBJ2-5|many|TRBV7-9
TGTGCCAGCAGACCGATCACTAGTGTTAGCCAAGAGACCCAGTACTTC
CASRPITSVSQETQYF
>.|TRBJ2-1|many|TRBV29-1
TGCAGCGCCGGGGGGTCAGGGGAGGGAGATGAGCAGTTCTTC
CSAGGSGEGDEQFF
>TRBD2|TRBJ2-5|many|TRBV20-1
TGCAGTGCTAGGGCTAGCGGGAGGGCCTTCGAGACCCAGTACTTC
CSARASGRAFETQYF
>.|TRBJ2-7|.|TRBV24-1
TGTGCCACCAGTGAAGGGGGAGCCTACGAGCAGTACTTC
CATSEGGAYEQYF
>.|TRBJ1-1|many|TRBV19
TGTGCCAGTAGTACGTATACTGAAGCTTTCTTT
CASSTYTEAFF
>.|TRBJ2-4|few|TRBV27
TGTGCCAGCTCAGCGGGTAGGGCCAAAAACATTCAGTACTTC
CASSAGRAKNIQYF
>.|TRBJ2-7|many|TRBV12-3/TRBV12-4
TGTGCCAGCAGGGGTCCGGAATGGGGGGCCTACGAGCAGTACTTC
CASRGPEWGAYEQYF
>TRBD1|TRBJ2-7|few|TRBV3-1
TGTGCCAGCAGCCAAGAGACAGGGGGTAAGGTCTACGAGCAGTACTTC
CASSQETGGKVYEQYF
>.|TRBJ2-2|many|TRBV28
TGTGCCAGCAAGTATTACAGCAACACCGGGGAGCTGTTTTTT
CASKYYSNTGELFF
>TRBD2|TRBJ2-1|few|TRBV9
TGTGCCAGCAGCGTACATAGCGGGAAGACGAATGAGCAGTTCTTC
CASSVHSGKTNEQFF
>TRBD2|TRBJ2-7|.|TRBV7-2
TGTGCCAGCAGCGTAGCGGGAGTCGGGGGCTACGAGCAGTACTTC
CASSVAGVGGYEQYF
>.|TRBJ1-1|few|TRBV5-6
TGTGCCAGCAGCTTGTCGGGACGGATGAACACTGAAGCTTTCTTT
CASSLSGRMNTEAFF